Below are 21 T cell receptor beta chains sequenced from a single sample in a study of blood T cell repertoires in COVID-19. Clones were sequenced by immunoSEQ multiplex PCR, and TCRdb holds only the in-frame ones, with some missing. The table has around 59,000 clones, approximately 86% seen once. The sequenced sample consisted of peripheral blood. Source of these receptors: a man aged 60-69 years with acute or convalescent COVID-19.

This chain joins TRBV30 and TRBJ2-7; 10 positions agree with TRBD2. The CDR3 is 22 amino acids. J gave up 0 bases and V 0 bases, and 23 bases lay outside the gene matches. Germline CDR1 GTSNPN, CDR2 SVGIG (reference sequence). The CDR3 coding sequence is TGTGCCTGGAGTGTAAGAGGGTCTAGCGGGAGAGTCTCCGTCCCAAGCTCCTACGAGCAGTACTTC. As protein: CAWSVRGSSGRVSVPSSYEQYF.

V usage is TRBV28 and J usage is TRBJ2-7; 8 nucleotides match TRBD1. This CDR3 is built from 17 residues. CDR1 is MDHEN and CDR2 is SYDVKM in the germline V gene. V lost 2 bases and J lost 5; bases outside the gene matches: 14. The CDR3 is CASSLRSRGPPSNEQYF. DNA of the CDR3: TGTGCCAGCAGTTTAAGATCCAGGGGGCCGCCGAGTAACGAGCAGTACTTC.

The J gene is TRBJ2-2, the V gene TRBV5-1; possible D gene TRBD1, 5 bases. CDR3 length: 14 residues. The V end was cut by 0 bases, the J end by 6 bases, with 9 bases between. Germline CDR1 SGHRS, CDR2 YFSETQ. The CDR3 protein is CASSLVQGPGELFF. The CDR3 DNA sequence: TGCGCCAGCAGCTTGGTTCAGGGCCCCGGGGAGCTGTTTTTT.

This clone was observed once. CDR3 residues: CASSLDSFPDPTEAFF. CDR3 sequence (DNA): TGCGCCAGCAGCTTGGACAGTTTTCCAGATCCCACTGAAGCTTTCTTT. The gene calls are TRBV5-1 and TRBJ1-1; D gene unclear. The germline CDR1 and CDR2 sequences are SGHRS and YFSETQ. V lost 0 bases and J lost 4, with 16 bases in between. The CDR3 length is 16 residues.

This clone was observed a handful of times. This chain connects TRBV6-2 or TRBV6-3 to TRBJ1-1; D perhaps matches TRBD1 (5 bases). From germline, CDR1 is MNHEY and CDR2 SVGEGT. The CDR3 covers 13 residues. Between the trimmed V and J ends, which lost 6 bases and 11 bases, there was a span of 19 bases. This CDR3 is CASSLWTLDQAFF. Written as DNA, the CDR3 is TGTGCCAGCAGCCTCTGGACACTTGATCAGGCTTTCTTT.

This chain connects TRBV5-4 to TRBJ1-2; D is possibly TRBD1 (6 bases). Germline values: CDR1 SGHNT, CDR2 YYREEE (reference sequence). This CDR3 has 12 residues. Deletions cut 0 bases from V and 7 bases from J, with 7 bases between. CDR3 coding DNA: TGTGCCAGCAGCTTGGACAGGGCTGGCTACACCTTC. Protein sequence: CASSLDRAGYTF. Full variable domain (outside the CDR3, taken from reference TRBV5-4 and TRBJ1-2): ETGVTQSPTHLIKTRGQQVTLRCSSQSGHNTVSWYQQALGQGPQFIFQYYREEENGRGNFPPRFSGLQFPNYSSELNVNALELDDSALYLCASSLDRAGYTFGSGTRLTVV.

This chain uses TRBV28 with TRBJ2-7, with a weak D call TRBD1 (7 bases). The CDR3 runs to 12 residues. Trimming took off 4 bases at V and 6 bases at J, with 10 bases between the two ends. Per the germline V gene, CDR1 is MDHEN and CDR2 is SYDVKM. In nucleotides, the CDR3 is TGTGCCAGCAGTTCTCAGGGGGGCGAGCAGTACTTC. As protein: CASSSQGGEQYF.

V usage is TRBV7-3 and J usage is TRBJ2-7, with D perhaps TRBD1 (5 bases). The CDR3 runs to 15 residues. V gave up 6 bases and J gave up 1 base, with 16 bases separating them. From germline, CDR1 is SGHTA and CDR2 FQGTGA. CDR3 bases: TGTGCCAGCAGTCCTGTGGGCCAGGGTTCCTACGAGCAGTACTTC. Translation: CASSPVGQGSYEQYF.

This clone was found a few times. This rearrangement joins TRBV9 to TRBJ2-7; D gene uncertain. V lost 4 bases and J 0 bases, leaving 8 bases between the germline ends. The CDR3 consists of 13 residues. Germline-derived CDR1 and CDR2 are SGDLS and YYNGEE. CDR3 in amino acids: CASSPFLSYEQYF. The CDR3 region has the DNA TGTGCCAGCAGCCCTTTTCTCTCCTACGAGCAGTACTTC.

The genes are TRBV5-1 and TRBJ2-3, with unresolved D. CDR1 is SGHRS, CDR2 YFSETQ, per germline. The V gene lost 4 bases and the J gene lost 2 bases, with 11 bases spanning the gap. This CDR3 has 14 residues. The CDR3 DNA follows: TGCGCCAGCAGCCCACACACCAACACAGATACGCAGTATTTT. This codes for CASSPHTNTDTQYF.

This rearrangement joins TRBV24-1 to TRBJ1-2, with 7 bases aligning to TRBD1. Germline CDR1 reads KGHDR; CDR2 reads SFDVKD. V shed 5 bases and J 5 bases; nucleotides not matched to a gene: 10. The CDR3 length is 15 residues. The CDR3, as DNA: TGTGCCACCAGTGGCAACCGGGACAGTCTTTATGGCTACACCTTC. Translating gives CATSGNRDSLYGYTF.

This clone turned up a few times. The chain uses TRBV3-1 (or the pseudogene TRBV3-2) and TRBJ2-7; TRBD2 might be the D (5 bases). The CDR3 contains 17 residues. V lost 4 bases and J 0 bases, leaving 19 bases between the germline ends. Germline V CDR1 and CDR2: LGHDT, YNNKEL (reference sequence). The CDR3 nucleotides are TGTGCCAGCAGCCCCACGAGTATGCAGCGGAGCTCCTACGAGCAGTACTTC. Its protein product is CASSPTSMQRSSYEQYF.

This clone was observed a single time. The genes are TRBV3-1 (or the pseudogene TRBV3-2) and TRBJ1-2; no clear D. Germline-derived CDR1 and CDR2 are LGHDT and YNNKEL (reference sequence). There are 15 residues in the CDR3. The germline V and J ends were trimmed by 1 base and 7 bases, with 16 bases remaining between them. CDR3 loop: CASSQGLNGGGGYTF. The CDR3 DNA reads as TGTGCCAGCAGCCAAGGCCTAAACGGAGGAGGTGGCTACACCTTC.

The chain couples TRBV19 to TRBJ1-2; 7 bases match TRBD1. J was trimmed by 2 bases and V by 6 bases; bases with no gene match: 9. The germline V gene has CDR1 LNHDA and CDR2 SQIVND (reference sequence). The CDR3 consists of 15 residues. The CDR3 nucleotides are TGTGCCAGTAGCCAAATCCCAGGGGGGAACTATGGCTACACCTTC. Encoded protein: CASSQIPGGNYGYTF. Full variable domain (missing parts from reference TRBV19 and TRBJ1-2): DGGITQSPKYLFRKEGQNVTLSCEQNLNHDAMYWYRQDPGQGLRLIYYSQIVNDFQKGDIAEGYSVSREKKESFPLTVTSAQKNPTAFYLCASSQIPGGNYGYTFGSGTRLTVV.

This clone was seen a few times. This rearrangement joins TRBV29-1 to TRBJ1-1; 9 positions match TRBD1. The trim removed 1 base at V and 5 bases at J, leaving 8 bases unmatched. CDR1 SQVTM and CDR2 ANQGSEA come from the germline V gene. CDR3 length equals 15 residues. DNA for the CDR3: TGCAGCGTTGAAGCAAGGGACAGGGCGTATACTGAAGCTTTCTTT. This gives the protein CSVEARDRAYTEAFF.

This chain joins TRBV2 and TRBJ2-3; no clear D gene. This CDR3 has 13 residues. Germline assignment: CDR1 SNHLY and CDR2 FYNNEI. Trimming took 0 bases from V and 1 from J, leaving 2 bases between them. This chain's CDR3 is CASSEAGTDTQYF. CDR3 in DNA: TGTGCCAGCAGTGAAGCCGGCACAGATACGCAGTATTTT.

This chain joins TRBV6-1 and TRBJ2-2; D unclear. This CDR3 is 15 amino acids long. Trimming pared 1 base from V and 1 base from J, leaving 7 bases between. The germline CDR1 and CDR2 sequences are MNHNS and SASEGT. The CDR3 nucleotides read TGTGCCAGCAGTGAAGGGCCTGGGAACACCGGGGAGCTGTTTTTT. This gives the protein CASSEGPGNTGELFF.

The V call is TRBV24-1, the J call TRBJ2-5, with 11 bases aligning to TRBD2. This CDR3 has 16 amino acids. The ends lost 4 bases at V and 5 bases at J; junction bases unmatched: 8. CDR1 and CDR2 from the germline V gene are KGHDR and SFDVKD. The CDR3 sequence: CATSDPLAGGGETQYF. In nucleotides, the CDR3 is TGTGCCACCAGTGACCCCTTAGCGGGAGGGGGGGAGACCCAGTACTTC.

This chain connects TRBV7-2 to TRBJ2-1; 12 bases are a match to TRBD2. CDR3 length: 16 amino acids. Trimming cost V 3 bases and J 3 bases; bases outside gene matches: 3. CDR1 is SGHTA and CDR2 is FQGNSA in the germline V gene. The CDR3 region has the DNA TGTGCCAGCAGCTTCTTGGGACTAGCGGGCTACAATGAGCAGTTCTTC. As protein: CASSFLGLAGYNEQFF.

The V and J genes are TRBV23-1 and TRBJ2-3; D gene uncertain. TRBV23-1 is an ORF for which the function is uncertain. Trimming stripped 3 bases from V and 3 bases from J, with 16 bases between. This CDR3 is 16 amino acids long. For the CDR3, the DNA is TGCGCCAGCAGTCAGGCCCTCTTGCCGTGTACAGATACGCAGTATTTT. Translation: CASSQALLPCTDTQYF.

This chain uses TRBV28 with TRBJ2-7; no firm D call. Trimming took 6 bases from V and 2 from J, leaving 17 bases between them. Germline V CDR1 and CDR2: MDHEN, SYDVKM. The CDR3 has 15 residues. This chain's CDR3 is CASSRPGELAYEQYF. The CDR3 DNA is TGTGCCAGCAGCCGCCCTGGAGAATTAGCCTACGAGCAGTACTTC.